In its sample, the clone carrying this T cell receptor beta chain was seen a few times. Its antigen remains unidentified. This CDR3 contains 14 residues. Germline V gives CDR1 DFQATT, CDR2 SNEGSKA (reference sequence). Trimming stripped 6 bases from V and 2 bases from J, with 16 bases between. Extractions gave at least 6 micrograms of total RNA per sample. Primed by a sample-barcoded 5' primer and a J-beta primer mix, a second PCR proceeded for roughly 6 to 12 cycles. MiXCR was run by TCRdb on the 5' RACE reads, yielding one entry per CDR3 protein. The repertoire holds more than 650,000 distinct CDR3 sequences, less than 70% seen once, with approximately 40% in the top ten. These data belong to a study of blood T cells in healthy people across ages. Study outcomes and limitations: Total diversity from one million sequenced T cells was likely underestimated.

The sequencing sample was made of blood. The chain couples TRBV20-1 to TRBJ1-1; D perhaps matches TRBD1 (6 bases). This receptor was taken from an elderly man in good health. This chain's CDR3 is CSAIRDMTNTEAFF. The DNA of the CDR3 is TGCAGTGCCATCCGGGACATGACAAACACTGAAGCTTTCTTT.